This passage covers 19 T cell receptor beta chains from one sample sequenced in a study of circulating and synovial CD4+ cells in juvenile arthritis. Clones were read by immunoSEQ multiplex PCR, and TCRdb kept only the in-frame ones, dropping some. The sample lists 3,000 to 4,000 clones; around 81% were seen once. The sample was CD4+ T cells from synovial fluid. The receptor set was obtained from a human donor with juvenile idiopathic arthritis.

The chain has TRBV2 and TRBJ2-3; 8 nucleotides line up with TRBD1. CDR3 size: 13 residues. CDR1 and CDR2 from the germline V gene are SNHLY and FYNNEI. Trimming removed 7 bases from V and 8 bases from J; junction bases left unmatched: 8. The CDR3 sequence is CASTGRGRGTQYF. The CDR3 nucleotides read TGTGCCAGCACGGGCAGGGGGCGGGGTACGCAGTATTTT.

The gene calls are TRBV11-2 and TRBJ2-3; the match to TRBD2 covers 9 bases. Germline values: CDR1 SGHAT, CDR2 FQNNGV. The V gene end was trimmed by 2 bases and the J gene end by 3 bases; junction bases not matched to a gene: 6. The CDR3 totals 16 residues. Written as DNA, the CDR3 is TGTGCCAGCAGCTTATCGCGGGGGGGGAGGACAGATACGCAGTATTTT. Its translation is CASSLSRGGRTDTQYF.

The genes are TRBV9 and TRBJ2-5, with 8 bases lining up with TRBD2. From germline, CDR1 is SGDLS and CDR2 YYNGEE. V lost 3 bases and J lost 4; bases outside the gene matches: 5. The CDR3 is 14 amino acids. Here the CDR3 DNA reads TGTGCCAGCAGCGCCTTAGCGGGACGAGAGACCCAGTACTTC. Residues: CASSALAGRETQYF.

CDR3 bases: TGCGCCAGCAGCCAAGATTCCGACATTCTAGCCAAAAACATTCAGTACTTC. Translating gives CASSQDSDILAKNIQYF. The chain links TRBV4-1 to TRBJ2-4; D is unresolved. V was shortened by 0 bases and J by 0 bases, with 12 bases between the two germline ends. Germline loops: CDR1 MGHRA, CDR2 YSYEKL. The CDR3 has 17 residues.

The chain joins TRBV15 to TRBJ2-1; 14 nucleotides line up with TRBD2. Germline values: CDR1 LNHNV, CDR2 YYDKDF (reference sequence). The CDR3 runs 16 residues. With V trimmed by 2 bases and J by 6 bases, 3 bases remained unmatched. This CDR3 reads CATSRPGLAGGNEQFF. CDR3 DNA: TGTGCCACCAGCAGACCCGGACTAGCGGGAGGCAATGAGCAGTTCTTC.

Here the CDR3 reads CASSPGSIHQPQHF. For the CDR3, the DNA is TGTGCCAGCAGCCCCGGGTCCATTCATCAGCCCCAGCATTTT. V gene TRBV28 combines with J gene TRBJ1-5; D is unresolved. V shed 6 bases and J shed 5 bases, with 14 bases lying between them. Germline CDR1 is MDHEN and CDR2 is SYDVKM. This CDR3 region has 14 residues.

This clone came up once. This chain uses TRBV13 with TRBJ2-3; TRBD2 might be the D (6 bases). Per germline, CDR1 PRHDT and CDR2 FYEKMQ (reference sequence). The CDR3 extends over 12 amino acids. V was shortened by 5 bases and J by 6 bases, with 9 bases between the two germline ends. CDR3 residues: CASSQEGDTQYF. The CDR3 nucleotides read TGTGCCAGCAGCCAGGAGGGGGATACGCAGTATTTT.

About this clone itself: Other DNA sequences in the sample encode the same CDR3. This chain joins TRBV2 and TRBJ2-1; D is unresolved. The ends were cut back, 1 base at V and 4 bases at J, with 5 bases in the middle. The CDR3 is 13 amino acids. Germline V gene data show CDR1 as SNHLY and CDR2 as FYNNEI. The DNA of the CDR3 is TGTGCCAGCAGTGAAGGAGAATACAATGAGCAGTTCTTC. Protein product: CASSEGEYNEQFF.

The chain combines TRBV5-1 with TRBJ2-3; 9 bases match TRBD1. This CDR3 has 16 amino acids. V shed 3 bases, J shed 1 base, and the junction held 6 bases outside the gene matches. Germline lookup yields CDR1 SGHRS and CDR2 YFSETQ. In DNA, the CDR3 is TGCGCCAGCAGCTGGGGACAGGGCGGGGGCACAGATACGCAGTATTTT. It is translated as CASSWGQGGGTDTQYF.

This clone counts as large (0.1 to 1%). The gene calls are TRBV27 and TRBJ1-5; D unclear. Trimming took 0 bases from V and 6 from J, leaving 6 bases between them. Germline V gene data show CDR1 as MNHEY and CDR2 as SMNVEV (reference sequence). The CDR3 is made up of 13 amino acids. This CDR3 reads CASSLSGRQPQHF. In DNA form, the CDR3 reads TGTGCCAGCAGTTTATCTGGGCGTCAGCCCCAGCATTTT.

This clone was observed a handful of times. V gene TRBV6-5 combines with J gene TRBJ1-6, with 7 nucleotides matching TRBD1. The CDR3 spans 14 residues. V lost 4 bases, J lost 7 bases, and 4 bases stayed unmatched. Germline CDR1 MNHEY, CDR2 SVGAGI. CDR3 in DNA: TGTGCCAGCAGTTTCGACAGGGCCAATTCACCCCTCCACTTT. This encodes CASSFDRANSPLHF.

The V gene is TRBV7-2, the J gene TRBJ1-6, with D perhaps matching TRBD1 (5 bases). Germline values: CDR1 SGHTA, CDR2 FQGNSA. The CDR3 runs 12 residues. V shed 6 bases and J shed 14 bases, with 14 bases lying between them. The CDR3 DNA reads TGTGCCAGCAGTTCGACTCCGGGGGCCCTCCACTTT. It is translated as CASSSTPGALHF.

The rearrangement links TRBV7-9 to TRBJ2-5, with 7 bases matching TRBD2. Per the germline V gene, CDR1 is SEHNR and CDR2 is FQNEAQ (reference sequence). After removal of 3 bases from V and 4 bases from J, the junction contained 2 bases not matched to a gene. This CDR3 is built from 13 residues. The CDR3 nucleotides are TGTGCCAGCAGCTTGGGAGGGTCAGAGACCCAGTACTTC. It specifies CASSLGGSETQYF.

The rearrangement joins TRBV11-3 to TRBJ2-7; the match to TRBD2 covers 11 bases. Per germline, CDR1 SGHNT and CDR2 YENEEA. There are 14 residues in the CDR3. The J segment lost 5 bases and the V segment lost 5 bases, leaving 5 bases of the junction unmatched. CDR3 sequence (DNA): TGTGCCAGCAGCCTTACTAGCGGGAGCCACGAGCAGTACTTC. Its translation is CASSLTSGSHEQYF.

This sequence joins TRBV6-5 and TRBJ2-7, with 8 bases identical to TRBD1. Germline V gene sequence: CDR1 MNHEY, CDR2 SVGAGI. The ends lost 0 bases at V and 5 bases at J; junction bases unmatched: 6. This CDR3 has 15 amino acids. The CDR3 nucleotides are TGTGCCAGCAGTTACTCGACGGACAGGGTCAACGAGCAGTACTTC. This gives the protein CASSYSTDRVNEQYF.

This chain joins TRBV5-1 and TRBJ1-1; D not resolved. V was clipped by 1 base and J by 7 bases, with 14 bases between them. Per the germline V gene, CDR1 is SGHRS and CDR2 is YFSETQ. There are 14 residues in the CDR3. This CDR3 is CASSLNRRRGEAFF. DNA of the CDR3: TGCGCCAGCAGCTTGAATCGACGACGGGGTGAAGCTTTCTTT.

V usage is TRBV27 and J usage is TRBJ2-3; 8 bases line up with TRBD2. In germline, CDR1 is MNHEY, CDR2 SMNVEV (reference sequence). The CDR3 covers 14 residues. Trimming at V came to 10 bases and at J to 3 bases, leaving 9 bases not matched to a gene. The CDR3 DNA follows: TGTGCCACCGGGACCGGGAGGGGGACAGATACGCAGTATTTT. Residues: CATGTGRGTDTQYF.

The rearrangement links TRBV7-2 to TRBJ1-3; 7 bases line up with TRBD1. The CDR3 has 16 amino acids. V was pared by 5 bases and J by 2 bases, with 9 bases of the junction left unmatched. In germline, CDR1 is SGHTA, CDR2 FQGNSA. The CDR3 DNA is TGTGCCAGCAGCGTCCTACAGGGGTCTACTGGAAACACCATATATTTT. This encodes CASSVLQGSTGNTIYF.

This chain uses TRBV7-8 with TRBJ1-1, with a weak D call TRBD1 (6 bases). The germline V and J ends were trimmed by 5 bases and 11 bases, with 18 bases remaining between them. Germline V CDR1 and CDR2: SGHVS, FQNEAQ. This CDR3 contains 13 residues. DNA of the CDR3: TGTGCCAGCAGCCCGAGCCTGGACAGAGACGCTTTCTTT. This gives the protein CASSPSLDRDAFF. Drawing the rest from reference TRBV7-8 and TRBJ1-1, the complete variable domain is GAGVSQSPRYKVAKRGQDVALRCDPISGHVSLFWYQQALGQGPEFLTYFQNEAQLDKSGLPSDRFFAERPEGSVSTLKIQRTQQEDSAVYLCASSPSLDRDAFFGQGTRLTVV.